A single sample is the source of the 25 T cell receptor beta chains below, sequenced in a study of CD8 T cells in Susac syndrome. RNA amounts of 0.5 to 1 ug underwent reverse transcription with random hexamers. TCRdb reprocessed the immunoSEQ multiplex PCR reads via MiXCR and lists one record per CDR3 protein. The profile covers more than 150,000 distinct CDR3 sequences, with roughly 94% appearing a single time and more than 0.2% taken by the ten largest. Sequenced: CD8+ T cells from PBMCs. Every receptor here comes from a human donor with multiple sclerosis.

The rearrangement joins TRBV6-2 or TRBV6-3 to TRBJ2-7; D assignment may be TRBD1 or TRBD2 (6 bases each). The CDR3 spans 14 residues. Between the trimmed V and J ends, which lost 6 bases and 3 bases, there was a span of 15 bases. From germline, CDR1 is MNHEY and CDR2 SVGEGT. CDR3 sequence: CASRTLRGLYEQYF. CDR3 nucleotides: TGTGCCAGCAGAACCTTACGGGGGCTCTACGAGCAGTACTTC.

The chain recombines TRBV10-3 with TRBJ2-1, with 9 bases identical to TRBD1. Trimming at V came to 5 bases and at J to 7 bases, leaving 6 bases not matched to a gene. Looked up from germline, CDR1 is ENHRY and CDR2 is SYGVKD. This CDR3 has 14 amino acids. The CDR3 sequence is CAISTRDRVNEQFF. The CDR3 bases are TGTGCCATCAGTACCCGGGACAGGGTAAATGAGCAGTTCTTC.

This chain uses TRBV28 with TRBJ2-3; 7 nucleotides align to TRBD1. The germline V gene has CDR1 MDHEN and CDR2 SYDVKM. The CDR3 runs to 14 residues. J was trimmed by 6 bases and V by 8 bases; bases with no gene match: 11. DNA of the CDR3: TGTGCCAGCCCGGACAGGCAATTTGGGGATACGCAGTATTTT. As protein: CASPDRQFGDTQYF. The complete variable domain, with remaining parts taken from reference TRBV28 and TRBJ2-3, reads DVKVTQSSRYLVKRTGEKVFLECVQDMDHENMFWYRQDPGLGLRLIYFSYDVKMKEKGDIPEGYSVSREKKERFSLILESASTNQTSMYLCASPDRQFGDTQYFGPGTRLTVL.

V is TRBV7-9 and J is TRBJ1-5, with D possibly matching TRBD1 (6 bases). The CDR3 totals 16 residues. Trimming removed 2 bases at V and 4 bases at J, with 15 bases between. In germline, CDR1 is SEHNR, CDR2 FQNEAQ (reference sequence). CDR3 sequence: CASSLSGGGRNQPQHF. CDR3 DNA sequence: TGTGCCAGCAGCTTATCCGGGGGGGGCAGAAATCAGCCCCAGCATTTT.

V usage is TRBV29-1 and J usage is TRBJ1-2; D not certain. V lost 6 bases and J 6 bases, leaving 11 bases between the germline ends. Germline V gives CDR1 SQVTM, CDR2 ANQGSEA. This CDR3 is 11 amino acids long. CDR3 residues: CSVRGRDGYTF. The CDR3 nucleotides read TGCAGCGTCAGAGGGCGTGATGGCTACACCTTC. The whole variable domain, remainder taken from reference TRBV29-1 and TRBJ1-2, is SAVISQKPSRDICQRGTSLTIQCQVDSQVTMMFWYRQQPGQSLTLIATANQGSEATYESGFVIDKFPISRPNLTFSTLTVSNMSPEDSSIYLCSVRGRDGYTFGSGTRLTVV.

This chain uses TRBV4-3 with TRBJ1-1; D is uncertain. The germline V gene encodes CDR1 LGHNA and CDR2 YSLEER. With 2 bases removed from V and 5 bases from J, the gap between germline ends came to 15 bases. The CDR3 contains 15 residues. DNA for the CDR3: TGCGCCAGCAGCCAAACCCGAGGCCTCCGGACTGAAGCTTTCTTT. It yields the protein CASSQTRGLRTEAFF.

The chain joins TRBV20-1 to TRBJ2-7; D might be TRBD1 or TRBD2, each matching 5 bases. V was clipped by 7 bases and J by 2 bases, with 27 bases between them. The CDR3 is 17 amino acids. In germline, CDR1 is DFQATT, CDR2 SNEGSKA (reference sequence). CDR3 bases: TGCAGTGGACCCAGATGGGGGTCGCTACTTAGGACCTACGAGCAGTACTTC. Translating it yields CSGPRWGSLLRTYEQYF.

The rearrangement joins TRBV6-2 or TRBV6-3 to TRBJ2-5; D call uncertain. CDR1 is MNHEY, CDR2 SVGEGT, per germline. This CDR3 comprises 13 residues. Trimming pared 0 bases from V and 5 bases from J, leaving 7 bases between. The chain's CDR3 is CASSYSYRETQYF. The DNA for the CDR3 is TGTGCCAGCAGTTACTCCTACCGGGAGACCCAGTACTTC.

This clonotype has only one observation. The CDR3: CASSFGGVGYTF. The CDR3 DNA sequence: TGTGCCAGCAGTTTCGGGGGTGTTGGCTACACCTTC. V usage is TRBV12-3 or TRBV12-4 and J usage is TRBJ1-2, with D possibly matching TRBD1 (5 bases). The CDR3 loop spans 12 amino acids. Between the trimmed V and J ends, which lost 3 bases and 7 bases, there was a span of 9 bases.

J is TRBJ2-3 and V is TRBV7-9, with 7 bases aligning to TRBD1. V gave up 6 bases and J gave up 0 bases; unmatched junction bases: 6. The CDR3 runs 15 residues. From germline, CDR1 is SEHNR and CDR2 FQNEAQ (reference sequence). The CDR3 here is CASRLGDSSTDTQYF. In DNA, the CDR3 is TGTGCCAGCAGGCTAGGGGACAGTAGCACAGATACGCAGTATTTT.

The J gene is TRBJ2-3, the V gene TRBV20-1, with TRBD2 matching 7 bases. V shed 6 bases, J shed 5 bases, and the junction held 11 bases outside the gene matches. This CDR3 spans 14 amino acids. CDR1 is DFQATT, CDR2 SNEGSKA, per germline (reference sequence). The CDR3 DNA is TGCAGTGCCCTCTTCGGGGAGGGGAGAGATACGCAGTATTTT. Translating it yields CSALFGEGRDTQYF.

The chain is built from TRBV15 and TRBJ1-3; tentatively, D is TRBD1 (5 bases). There are 14 residues in the CDR3. The V and J ends lost 6 bases and 0 bases respectively, with 9 bases between them. CDR1 is LNHNV and CDR2 is YYDKDF in the germline V gene (reference sequence). The CDR3 sequence: CATSLTDSGNTIYF. The DNA for the CDR3 is TGTGCCACCAGTCTGACAGACTCTGGAAACACCATATATTTT.

The chain recombines TRBV23-1 with TRBJ1-1; TRBD1 aligns across 7 bases. TRBV23-1 is given ORF status, its function remaining uncertain. This CDR3 is built from 19 residues. The CDR3 is CSQQSRGRTGPFMNTEAFF. CDR3 bases: TGCTCGCAGCAGTCTCGAGGTCGGACAGGCCCATTCATGAACACTGAAGCTTTCTTT.

This clonotype was detected only once. The chain carries TRBV7-9 and TRBJ2-1; possible D gene TRBD1, 6 bases. The germline gives CDR1 SEHNR, CDR2 FQNEAQ (reference sequence). V lost 5 bases, J lost 4 bases, and 12 bases lay in between. CDR3 length: 14 amino acids. The CDR3 sequence is CASSPWDTYNEQFF. The CDR3 DNA is TGTGCCAGCAGCCCCTGGGACACATACAATGAGCAGTTCTTC.

The chain joins TRBV4-1 to TRBJ1-1; D possibly corresponds to TRBD1 (5 bases). Germline V lookup: CDR1 MGHRA, CDR2 YSYEKL. The V end was cut by 4 bases, the J end by 4 bases, with 13 bases between. The CDR3 spans 14 residues. CDR3 bases: TGCGCCAGCAGCCTGGGACCAGCGGGCACTGAAGCTTTCTTT. It yields the protein CASSLGPAGTEAFF.

This clonotype was seen once. The J gene is TRBJ1-2, the V gene TRBV27; 8 bases match TRBD1. Trimming at V came to 3 bases and at J to 3 bases, leaving 6 bases not matched to a gene. Germline V CDR1 and CDR2: MNHEY, SMNVEV (reference sequence). The CDR3 totals 15 residues. The CDR3 DNA is TGTGCCAGCAGTTTCTCAGGGGGCGGCTACTATGGCTACACCTTC. This codes for CASSFSGGGYYGYTF.

V usage is TRBV6-1 and J usage is TRBJ2-7; TRBD1 matches 7 bases. The CDR3 covers 17 residues. The germline V gene has CDR1 MNHNS and CDR2 SASEGT. Trimming cost V 6 bases and J 3 bases; bases outside gene matches: 17. The CDR3 DNA sequence: TGTGCCAGCAGCCCACTCCGGGCGGACAGGCCCATCTACGAGCAGTACTTC. Translated, it gives CASSPLRADRPIYEQYF.

V and J are TRBV9 and TRBJ1-2, with D tentatively TRBD1 (6 bases). The length of the CDR3 is 16 residues. Deletions cut 0 bases from V and 4 bases from J, with 16 bases between. Germline V gives CDR1 SGDLS, CDR2 YYNGEE. The CDR3 DNA reads TGTGCCAGCAGCGTAGGAGGAAGGGGGGATGGCTATGGCTACACCTTC. Amino acids: CASSVGGRGDGYGYTF.

The chain uses TRBV20-1 and TRBJ2-7; D is unresolved. This CDR3 region has 12 residues. The V end lost 1 base, the J end lost 3 bases, and 7 bases lay between the germline ends. In germline, CDR1 is DFQATT, CDR2 SNEGSKA (reference sequence). CDR3: CSARGLRYEQYF. The CDR3 nucleotides read TGCAGTGCTAGAGGCCTCCGCTACGAGCAGTACTTC.

V gene TRBV12-3 or TRBV12-4 combines with J gene TRBJ1-3, with D unclear. V lost 6 bases to trimming and J lost 2 bases, with 11 bases between them. CDR3 size: 14 residues. The DNA for the CDR3 is TGTGCCAGCAGACCGAATGGGGCTGGAAACACCATATATTTT. Residues: CASRPNGAGNTIYF.

The chain uses TRBV2 and TRBJ1-2; 7 bases are shared with TRBD1. The CDR3 length is 15 residues. V lost 7 bases and J lost 4; bases outside the gene matches: 12. Germline V lookup: CDR1 SNHLY, CDR2 FYNNEI. Here the CDR3 reads CASTLSGQGVYGYTF. The CDR3 DNA sequence: TGTGCCAGCACGCTCTCAGGGCAGGGGGTCTATGGCTACACCTTC.

The chain recombines TRBV13 with TRBJ2-5; D is undetermined. This CDR3 is built from 11 residues. Trimming removed 5 bases at V and 1 base at J, with 2 bases between. Looked up from germline, CDR1 is PRHDT and CDR2 is FYEKMQ (reference sequence). CDR3 in DNA: TGTGCCAGCAGCATCCAAGAGACCCAGTACTTC. It translates to CASSIQETQYF.

The chain combines TRBV24-1 with TRBJ2-1, with 8 nucleotides matching TRBD1. Germline CDR1 and CDR2: KGHDR and SFDVKD. V dropped 4 bases and J dropped 8; count of bases not matched to a gene: 12. This CDR3 is 16 amino acids long. The CDR3 sequence is CATSDRRGPLGDEQFF. In DNA form, the CDR3 reads TGTGCCACCAGTGACCGCAGGGGGCCCCTCGGGGATGAGCAGTTCTTC.

The V gene is TRBV4-3, the J gene TRBJ1-4; TRBD1 agrees at 9 bases. The CDR3 has 15 residues. CDR1 is LGHNA and CDR2 is YSLEER in the germline V gene. The V segment lost 5 bases and the J segment 5 bases; nucleotides outside the gene matches: 6. The CDR3 spells CASSGVDRGNEKLFF. The CDR3 nucleotides read TGCGCCAGCAGCGGAGTGGACAGGGGAAATGAAAAACTGTTTTTT.

This sequence joins TRBV12-3 or TRBV12-4 and TRBJ2-3; D remains unclear. The CDR3 is 11 amino acids. V shed 11 bases and J shed 2 bases, with 8 bases lying between them. The CDR3 region is CASKATDTQYF. The DNA for the CDR3 is TGTGCCTCGAAGGCCACAGATACGCAGTATTTT.